A selection of T cell receptor beta chains follows, all from one sample in a study of T cell repertoires in cytomegalovirus infection. TCRdb passed the reads through MiXCR, listing each CDR3 protein once. The table has hundreds of thousands of distinct CDR3 sequences, 35% to 45% seen once; the top ten hold about 2.8%. Sequenced material: PBMCs. Receptor source: a human donor in good health (CMV status not recorded). Some clones in this sample may be carry-over from other donors' samples. Each CDR3 is given without its conserved first and last residue. Fields, in order: V gene, J gene, CDR3 protein.

>TRBV5-1|TRBJ2-2
ASSLTSGRSGELF
>TRBV20-1|TRBJ2-3
SARLRGTDTQY
>TRBV28|TRBJ1-2
ASRTGQGDSGYT
>TRBV7-2|TRBJ2-1
ASSLVDPGYNEQF
>TRBV4-1|TRBJ2-5
ASSQVGGGGDQETQY
>TRBV7-3|TRBJ1-2
ASSSPLSHRTYGYT
>TRBV6-6|TRBJ2-2
ASSYSRGGELF
>TRBV6-5|TRBJ2-6
ASSRGQGGIGANVLT
>TRBV7-3|TRBJ2-1
ASSLYGSYNEQF
>TRBV7-9|TRBJ1-2
ASSLGQGANGYT
>TRBV28|TRBJ2-5
ASALTGGETQY
>TRBV20-1|TRBJ2-3
SARSVWGSTDTQY
>TRBV20-1|TRBJ1-1
SAGGHFFINTEAF
>TRBV6-2/TRBV6-3|TRBJ2-6
ASSYGRGSGANVLT
>TRBV6-5|TRBJ2-7
ASSITSDYEQY
>TRBV20-1|TRBJ2-5
SGGGYQETQY
>TRBV7-4|TRBJ2-7
ATNKAGRGSYEQY
>TRBV28|TRBJ2-7
ASRLLLGEQY
>TRBV19|TRBJ1-1
ASSPGTGGNTEAF
>TRBV18|TRBJ1-4
ASSPLPTTREKLF
>TRBV5-4|TRBJ2-3
ASSLGDRVPVTQY
>TRBV12-3/TRBV12-4|TRBJ2-2
ASRGYRTGELF
>TRBV7-2|TRBJ2-1
ASSMDRVFIEQF
>TRBV6-6|TRBJ1-5
ASSYSENQPQH
>TRBV18|TRBJ1-1
ASSPLTGTGTEAC
>TRBV6-6|TRBJ2-3
ASVGFTDTQY
>TRBV3-1|TRBJ1-5
ASSQGPAGSNQPQH
>TRBV11-2|TRBJ1-4
ASSTRDSGNEKLF
>TRBV27|TRBJ1-1
ASSLTRRSTNTEAF
>TRBV28|TRBJ2-6
ASSPDRPGANVLT
>TRBV18|TRBJ1-5
ASSVGQIPNQPQH
>TRBV10-2|TRBJ2-5
ASSELETQY
>TRBV7-6|TRBJ1-6
ASSLEGAGNSPLH
>TRBV7-9|TRBJ2-2
ASSLRTSFSGELF
>TRBV14|TRBJ2-3
ASSQAGALTDTQY
>TRBV2|TRBJ1-4
ASSWTGEGDEKLF
>TRBV20-1|TRBJ2-1
SARGERGPGNEQF
>TRBV27|TRBJ1-5
ASSSGLRSNQPQH
>TRBV24-1|TRBJ2-2
ATSDLKGGTGELF
>TRBV18|TRBJ2-3
ASSPNVAVTDTQY
>TRBV12-3/TRBV12-4|TRBJ2-1
ASSLGVTGINEQF
>TRBV7-2|TRBJ2-5
ASSLGLAGGPTY
>TRBV12-3/TRBV12-4|TRBJ2-2
ASSPRRTGGTGELF
>TRBV7-2|TRBJ2-1
ASSLGAFVTSSYNEQF
>TRBV14|TRBJ2-1
ASSHRGPGLAGVYEQF
>TRBV12-3/TRBV12-4|TRBJ1-2
ASSDSSNYGYT
>TRBV6-1|TRBJ2-6
ASSPPGQGASGANVLT
>TRBV7-2|TRBJ1-5
ASSLVVVSNQPQH